A selection of T cell receptor beta chains follows, all from one sample in a study of cytomegalovirus exposure and HLA in healthy donors. Using immunoSEQ multiplex PCR, the repertoire was profiled, and TCRdb retains in-frame clones only, with some absent. The data show roughly 200,000 clones, with roughly 76% seen just once and approximately 2% held by the top ten. Sequencing was done on a sample of PBMCs. The receptor source for this set is a woman under 40 in good health and CMV-seropositive. Each CDR3 is given with its conserved first and last residue. A D gene is named only where the DNA matches it firmly. Part of the rows lack a size; the others show once, few, many or a class for expanded clones.

d_call: .
clone_size: .
v_call: TRBV7-3
j_call: TRBJ1-3
cdr3_aa: CASSLSGAASGNTIYF

d_call: .
clone_size: .
v_call: TRBV5-1
j_call: TRBJ2-7
cdr3_aa: CASSLAPPSYEQYF

d_call: TRBD1
clone_size: .
v_call: TRBV7-9
j_call: TRBJ1-4
cdr3_aa: CASSLGDREGEKLFF

d_call: TRBD1
clone_size: .
v_call: TRBV6-1
j_call: TRBJ1-5
cdr3_aa: CASSSGTGDDGPQHF

d_call: TRBD1
clone_size: .
v_call: TRBV4-3
j_call: TRBJ1-6
cdr3_aa: CASSQDLQGVSPLHF

d_call: TRBD1
clone_size: few
v_call: TRBV5-1
j_call: TRBJ2-3
cdr3_aa: CASSLGWTGTPDTQYF

d_call: .
clone_size: once
v_call: TRBV7-2
j_call: TRBJ1-6
cdr3_aa: CASSPQRGYNSPLHF

d_call: .
clone_size: .
v_call: TRBV2
j_call: TRBJ1-1
cdr3_aa: CASSEQGNTEAFF

d_call: TRBD1
clone_size: .
v_call: TRBV18
j_call: TRBJ2-2
cdr3_aa: CASSPVGTVNTGELFF

d_call: .
clone_size: .
v_call: TRBV5-1
j_call: TRBJ1-4
cdr3_aa: CASSLLGVNEKLFF

d_call: .
clone_size: .
v_call: TRBV27
j_call: TRBJ1-5
cdr3_aa: CASSFSGPWDQPQHF

d_call: TRBD2
clone_size: .
v_call: TRBV7-2
j_call: TRBJ2-5
cdr3_aa: CASSLLAGGARGETQYF

d_call: .
clone_size: .
v_call: TRBV11-3
j_call: TRBJ2-3
cdr3_aa: CASSLTASTDTQYF

d_call: TRBD2
clone_size: .
v_call: TRBV13
j_call: TRBJ2-2
cdr3_aa: CASSSQSWTRGNTGELFF

d_call: TRBD2
clone_size: .
v_call: TRBV9
j_call: TRBJ2-7
cdr3_aa: CASSVAVGGDLYEQYF

d_call: .
clone_size: .
v_call: TRBV7-2
j_call: TRBJ2-1
cdr3_aa: CASSLIASGTGQFF

d_call: .
clone_size: .
v_call: TRBV20-1
j_call: TRBJ1-1
cdr3_aa: CSARQTGKAFF

d_call: TRBD1
clone_size: few
v_call: TRBV10-3
j_call: TRBJ1-2
cdr3_aa: CAISESTGEGYGYTF

d_call: .
clone_size: .
v_call: TRBV23-1
j_call: TRBJ2-5
cdr3_aa: CAGTPRRTQYF

d_call: TRBD2
clone_size: .
v_call: TRBV11-2
j_call: TRBJ2-7
cdr3_aa: CASSSVRWGGSSLTYEQYF

d_call: TRBD1
clone_size: .
v_call: TRBV28
j_call: TRBJ1-1
cdr3_aa: CASSPPLGQGAQAFF

d_call: TRBD1
clone_size: .
v_call: TRBV2
j_call: TRBJ1-5
cdr3_aa: CASRKDRGQGNQPQHF

d_call: TRBD1
clone_size: .
v_call: TRBV6-5
j_call: TRBJ1-5
cdr3_aa: CASSPRRGREPQHF

d_call: .
clone_size: .
v_call: TRBV6-4
j_call: TRBJ1-5
cdr3_aa: CAKTGMYSNQPQHF

d_call: .
clone_size: .
v_call: TRBV7-9
j_call: TRBJ1-1
cdr3_aa: CASSLTAVNTEAFF

d_call: .
clone_size: .
v_call: TRBV11-2
j_call: TRBJ2-3
cdr3_aa: CASSLGLVFEIEQYF

d_call: .
clone_size: once
v_call: TRBV28
j_call: TRBJ1-4
cdr3_aa: CASSLSGGATNEKLFF

d_call: TRBD1
clone_size: .
v_call: TRBV19
j_call: TRBJ1-1
cdr3_aa: CASTLRLGQGANTEAFF

d_call: .
clone_size: .
v_call: TRBV6-5
j_call: TRBJ1-1
cdr3_aa: CASSYYGEAFF

d_call: .
clone_size: once
v_call: TRBV7-2
j_call: TRBJ1-3
cdr3_aa: CASSSGVGNTIYF

d_call: TRBD1
clone_size: .
v_call: TRBV6-5
j_call: TRBJ1-2
cdr3_aa: CASSPTGGYGYTF

d_call: .
clone_size: .
v_call: TRBV18
j_call: TRBJ2-1
cdr3_aa: CASSPEGYNEQFF

d_call: .
clone_size: .
v_call: TRBV7-2
j_call: TRBJ2-5
cdr3_aa: CASSPEMTQYF

d_call: .
clone_size: .
v_call: TRBV7-2
j_call: TRBJ2-5
cdr3_aa: CASSSRRGGTQYF

d_call: .
clone_size: .
v_call: TRBV28
j_call: TRBJ1-2
cdr3_aa: CATSAGGYGYTF

d_call: .
clone_size: .
v_call: TRBV4-3
j_call: TRBJ2-3
cdr3_aa: CASSQELAEPDTQYF

d_call: .
clone_size: .
v_call: TRBV27
j_call: TRBJ2-5
cdr3_aa: CASRVTAQGTQYF

d_call: .
clone_size: .
v_call: TRBV27
j_call: TRBJ1-2
cdr3_aa: CASSSGFHHGYTF

d_call: .
clone_size: .
v_call: TRBV13
j_call: TRBJ2-3
cdr3_aa: CASSSWGVDTQYF

d_call: TRBD1
clone_size: .
v_call: TRBV5-1
j_call: TRBJ1-4
cdr3_aa: CASSLTWGQGTEKLFF

d_call: .
clone_size: .
v_call: TRBV4-3
j_call: TRBJ1-6
cdr3_aa: CASSQDQGNNSPLHF

d_call: .
clone_size: .
v_call: TRBV27
j_call: TRBJ2-7
cdr3_aa: CASSLKGSSVTYYEQYF

d_call: TRBD2
clone_size: .
v_call: TRBV30
j_call: TRBJ2-1
cdr3_aa: CAWSLGTSGSGDEQFF

d_call: .
clone_size: once
v_call: TRBV29-1
j_call: TRBJ2-1
cdr3_aa: CSVQKSTGTYNEQFF

d_call: TRBD2
clone_size: .
v_call: TRBV4-2
j_call: TRBJ2-3
cdr3_aa: CASSPSRTSGSTDTQYF

d_call: TRBD1
clone_size: .
v_call: TRBV18
j_call: TRBJ1-1
cdr3_aa: CASSPGTGSNTEAFF

d_call: TRBD2
clone_size: .
v_call: TRBV18
j_call: TRBJ2-5
cdr3_aa: CASSVLAGAETQYF

d_call: .
clone_size: .
v_call: TRBV7-9
j_call: TRBJ2-7
cdr3_aa: CASSLLAAGSTEQYF

d_call: TRBD1
clone_size: .
v_call: TRBV5-6
j_call: TRBJ2-2
cdr3_aa: CASTRQGELFF

d_call: TRBD2
clone_size: .
v_call: TRBV14
j_call: TRBJ2-5
cdr3_aa: CASSLFRGAGETQYF

d_call: TRBD2
clone_size: .
v_call: TRBV7-2
j_call: TRBJ2-1
cdr3_aa: CASSGGLGYNEQFF

d_call: .
clone_size: .
v_call: TRBV7-2
j_call: TRBJ2-2
cdr3_aa: CASSLVFDTGELFF

d_call: TRBD1
clone_size: few
v_call: TRBV7-2
j_call: TRBJ2-3
cdr3_aa: CASTSGDRAADTQYF

d_call: TRBD1
clone_size: .
v_call: TRBV27
j_call: TRBJ1-2
cdr3_aa: CASSFRGGLYGYTF

d_call: .
clone_size: .
v_call: TRBV10-3
j_call: TRBJ2-5
cdr3_aa: CAIGVLGAPTEETQYF

d_call: TRBD1
clone_size: few
v_call: TRBV12-5
j_call: TRBJ2-2
cdr3_aa: CASGYWLGTENTGELFF

d_call: TRBD1
clone_size: .
v_call: TRBV28
j_call: TRBJ2-2
cdr3_aa: CASSITGGGPGELFF

d_call: .
clone_size: .
v_call: TRBV23-1
j_call: TRBJ1-5
cdr3_aa: CASRRNRTQYSNQPQHF

d_call: TRBD1
clone_size: few
v_call: TRBV28
j_call: TRBJ2-7
cdr3_aa: CASDSRTGPLYEQYF

d_call: .
clone_size: .
v_call: TRBV7-9
j_call: TRBJ1-1
cdr3_aa: CASSLGRGVAAEAFF